This TCR beta chain was recovered during a study of cytomegalovirus exposure and HLA in healthy donors. Study-wide findings and caveats: Some highly shared sequence variants likely arose as a pipeline artifact.

Donors had nominal health at sampling but likely had unrecorded immune exposures. Germline V gene lookup returns CDR1 SNHLY and CDR2 FYNNEI. V lost 6 bases and J 1 base, leaving 13 bases between the germline ends. This CDR3 region has 14 residues. The PCR made use of 60 Vbeta and 13 Jbeta primers. The assay was immunoSEQ multiplex PCR, and TCRdb's table has in-frame clones only and misses some. The profile shows tens of thousands of clones, under 65% of them singletons. Concerning this clone: Its target is unknown.

This chain joins TRBV2 and TRBJ2-7, with D possibly TRBD1 on 7 matching bases. This TCR came from a male donor in good health and CMV-seropositive. The sample comprised PBMCs. The DNA of the CDR3 is TGTGCCAGCAGCGGGGGACAGCTGTCCTACGAGCAGTACTTC. Translated: CASSGGQLSYEQYF. Combining the CDR3 with reference TRBV2 and TRBJ2-7 gives the whole variable domain EPEVTQTPSHQVTQMGQEVILRCVPISNHLYFYWYRQILGQKVEFLVSFYNNEISEKSEIFDDQFSVERPDGSNFTLKIRSTKLEDSAMYFCASSGGQLSYEQYFGPGTRLTVT.